This T cell receptor (beta chain) is from a study of regulatory T cells in long-lasting Graves disease. For the study at large: More than 5 years of antithyroid drugs with positive TSH receptor antibodies defined persistent Graves' disease. Study-level results: Tissue studied was limited to peripheral blood, excluding thyroid tissue.

This clonotype was detected only a few times. Antigen: not known. Time point of the sample: persistent/refractory GD, antithyroid drugs over 5 years with positive TRAb. PBMC-derived RNA was used for the TCR library. It was American Thyroid Association guidelines that determined Graves' disease diagnosis. Arm-PCR of CDR3 regions and iRepertoire HTBI primers were used to build TCR beta libraries. TCRdb passed the multiplex PCR reads through MiXCR, listing each CDR3 protein once. The data show approximately 400,000 distinct CDR3 sequences, with about 23% seen just once and around a quarter held by the top ten. The CDR3 totals 13 residues. CDR1 and CDR2 (germline): DFQATT, SNEGSKA (reference sequence). Trimming shortened V by 4 bases and J by 3 bases, and 13 bases separated the two germline ends.

This chain uses TRBV20-1 with TRBJ2-7; D is unresolved. This receptor was taken from a woman in her thirties or forties with Graves disease. This specimen was peripheral blood mononuclear cells (PBMCs), taken when the disease was refractory, from a patient treated with antithyroid drugs. In DNA, the CDR3 is TGCAGTGCTAACCCCGGACGGAACTACGAGCAGTACTTC. Protein product: CSANPGRNYEQYF.